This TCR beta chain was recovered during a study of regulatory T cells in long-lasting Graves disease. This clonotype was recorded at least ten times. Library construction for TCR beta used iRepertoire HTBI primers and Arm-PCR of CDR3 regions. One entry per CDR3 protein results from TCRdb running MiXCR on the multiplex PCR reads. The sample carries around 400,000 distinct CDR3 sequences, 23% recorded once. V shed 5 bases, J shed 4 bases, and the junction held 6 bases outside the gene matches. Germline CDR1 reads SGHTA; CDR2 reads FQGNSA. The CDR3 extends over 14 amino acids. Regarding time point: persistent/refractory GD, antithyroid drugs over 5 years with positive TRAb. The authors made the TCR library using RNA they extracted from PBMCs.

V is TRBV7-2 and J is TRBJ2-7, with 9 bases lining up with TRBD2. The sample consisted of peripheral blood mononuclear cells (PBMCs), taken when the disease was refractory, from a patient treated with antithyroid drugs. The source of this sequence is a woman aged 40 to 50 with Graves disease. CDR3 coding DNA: TGTGCCAGCAGCCACCCTAGCGGGATGTACGAGCAGTACTTC. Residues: CASSHPSGMYEQYF.